These T cell receptor beta chains were read from a single sample in a study of STAT5B mutations in CD4+ large granular lymphocyte leukemia. Here immunoSEQ multiplex PCR was the method, and the copy in TCRdb shows in-frame clones only, minus some. The repertoire includes 25,000 to 30,000 clones, 70% to 75% of them detected once, and approximately 3.1% sits in the top ten. Sequences were obtained from CD4+ T cells from blood buffy coats. Receptors were obtained from a human donor in good health. The CDR3 runs from the conserved cysteine through the conserved F or W. Fields, in order: clone size, V gene, D gene, J gene, CDR3 protein, CDR3 DNA. The D gene is left open where the match is weak. Not every row has a clone size; where given, it reads once, few, many or a size class.

NA	TRBV6-1	NA	TRBJ1-4	CASIPQRAGEKLFF	TGTGCCAGCATCCCCCAGCGGGCGGGGGAAAAACTGTTTTTT
NA	TRBV9	TRBD2	TRBJ2-1	CASSVASGRAIDEQFF	TGTGCCAGCAGCGTAGCGAGCGGGAGGGCAATCGATGAGCAGTTCTTC
NA	TRBV5-1	NA	TRBJ1-6	CASSLGTVSSYNSPLHF	TGCGCCAGCAGCTTGGGTACAGTAAGCTCCTATAATTCACCCCTCCACTTT
few	TRBV9	NA	TRBJ2-7	CASSVVAGATYEQYF	TGTGCCAGCAGCGTAGTGGCGGGGGCTACTTACGAGCAGTACTTC
NA	TRBV5-4	NA	TRBJ1-4	CASSLAGGINEKLFF	TGTGCCAGCAGCTTGGCCGGGGGGATAAATGAAAAACTGTTTTTT
few	TRBV5-6	NA	TRBJ2-5	CASSSTAGTHRETQYF	TGTGCCAGCAGCTCGACGGCCGGGACCCATCGGGAGACCCAGTACTTC
few	TRBV27	NA	TRBJ1-2	CASRRSGAAYGYTF	TGTGCCAGCAGACGAAGTGGAGCCGCCTACGGCTACACCTTC
NA	TRBV7-2	NA	TRBJ2-1	CASSLMVRQSYNEQFF	TGTGCCAGCAGCTTAATGGTCCGGCAGTCCTACAATGAGCAGTTCTTC
NA	TRBV14	NA	TRBJ1-4	CASSQGETRNEKLFF	TGTGCCAGCAGCCAAGGCGAGACCAGAAATGAAAAACTGTTTTTT
NA	TRBV27	NA	TRBJ2-6	CASSPVRSGANVLTF	TGTGCCAGCAGTCCCGTGAGGTCTGGGGCCAACGTCCTGACTTTC
few	TRBV18	NA	TRBJ2-5	CASSPPLLVTQYF	TGTGCCAGCTCACCACCCCTCCTGGTGACCCAGTACTTC
NA	TRBV6-5	TRBD2	TRBJ2-7	CASSNGRADEQYF	TGTGCCAGCAGTAACGGGAGGGCCGACGAGCAGTACTTC
NA	TRBV7-2	NA	TRBJ1-3	CASSGRGSSGNTIYF	TGTGCCAGCAGCGGCAGGGGTTCCTCTGGAAACACCATATATTTT
NA	TRBV9	NA	TRBJ2-6	CASSVGGGTSGANVLTF	TGTGCCAGCAGCGTAGGGGGAGGCACCTCTGGGGCCAACGTCCTGACTTTC
few	TRBV28	NA	TRBJ1-5	CATYEGIRQPQHF	TGTGCCACCTATGAAGGGATACGGCAGCCCCAGCATTTT
NA	TRBV11-2	NA	TRBJ2-4	CASSLATVGSFRAKNIQYF	TGTGCCAGCAGCCTGGCGACTGTAGGGTCTTTTCGGGCCAAAAACATTCAGTACTTC
NA	TRBV7-2	TRBD1	TRBJ2-7	CASSLASVRTGGAYEQYF	TGTGCCAGCAGCTTAGCGTCGGTAAGGACAGGGGGCGCCTACGAGCAGTACTTC
once	TRBV6-5	NA	TRBJ1-2	CASLKPGGFGYTF	TGTGCCAGCCTAAAGCCCGGGGGCTTTGGCTACACCTTC
NA	TRBV20-1	NA	TRBJ2-5	CSARSLETQYF	TGCAGTGCTAGATCTCTAGAGACCCAGTACTTC
NA	TRBV6-5	NA	TRBJ2-2	CASRSRVTGELFF	TGTGCCAGCAGGTCAAGGGTTACCGGGGAGCTGTTTTTT
few	TRBV2	TRBD2	TRBJ2-2	CASRPTSGSPGELFF	TGTGCCAGCAGGCCGACTAGCGGGAGTCCCGGGGAGCTGTTTTTT
NA	TRBV29-1	NA	TRBJ1-1	CSVEPSKWTEAFF	TGCAGCGTTGAGCCCTCAAAGTGGACTGAAGCTTTCTTT
NA	TRBV19	TRBD2	TRBJ2-1	CASMAGGREASYNEQFF	TGTGCCAGTATGGCCGGTGGGCGGGAGGCATCCTACAATGAGCAGTTCTTC
NA	TRBV13	NA	TRBJ2-1	CASSLELGGNEQFF	TGTGCCAGCAGCTTAGAATTGGGGGGCAATGAGCAGTTCTTC
NA	TRBV10-3	NA	TRBJ1-3	CAISPLLDSSGNTIYF	TGTGCCATCAGTCCTCTTTTGGACAGCTCTGGAAACACCATATATTTT
once	TRBV11-2	TRBD1	TRBJ2-5	CASSTQGAKTQYF	TGTGCCAGCAGTACACAGGGGGCCAAGACCCAGTACTTC
NA	TRBV30	NA	TRBJ1-1	CAWNREDTEAFF	TGTGCCTGGAACAGGGAGGACACTGAAGCTTTCTTT
few	TRBV5-4	TRBD2	TRBJ2-5	CASSWQRDRETQYF	TGTGCCAGCAGCTGGCAGCGGGATCGAGAGACCCAGTACTTC
NA	TRBV11-2	NA	TRBJ2-7	CASSRAKTNSYEQYF	TGTGCCAGCAGCCGGGCTAAAACAAACTCCTACGAGCAGTACTTC
few	TRBV25-1	TRBD1	TRBJ1-1	CASSGGRGYGGEAFF	TGTGCCAGCAGTGGCGGCAGGGGGTACGGGGGGGAAGCTTTCTTT
NA	TRBV5-1	NA	TRBJ2-1	CASSLAWGRRQGGSYNEQFF	TGCGCCAGCAGCTTGGCCTGGGGTAGGCGCCAGGGAGGCTCCTACAATGAGCAGTTCTTC
NA	TRBV7-2	TRBD2	TRBJ2-5	CASSSGVAGPPPEETQYF	TGTGCCAGCAGCTCAGGGGTAGCGGGACCTCCCCCCGAAGAGACCCAGTACTTC
NA	TRBV27	TRBD2	TRBJ2-7	CASSLSPGLAAYEQYF	TGTGCCAGCAGTTTATCGCCGGGACTAGCGGCCTACGAGCAGTACTTC
NA	TRBV5-4	NA	TRBJ1-3	CASSLGVGSGNTIYF	TGTGCCAGCAGCCTTGGAGTAGGGTCTGGAAACACCATATATTTT
few	TRBV7-6	NA	TRBJ2-2	CASSLGSWGAGELFF	TGTGCCAGCAGCTTAGGCTCGTGGGGGGCCGGGGAGCTGTTTTTT
NA	TRBV5-5	TRBD1	TRBJ1-2	CASSQGEYYGYTF	TGTGCCAGCAGCCAGGGGGAGTACTATGGCTACACCTTC
NA	TRBV6-5	NA	TRBJ1-2	CASSYSQGPDYGYTF	TGTGCCAGCAGTTACTCACAGGGACCTGACTATGGCTACACCTTC